A selection of T cell receptor beta chains follows, all from one sample in a study of shared clonotypes between healthy human individuals. Sequencing used immunoSEQ multiplex PCR; TCRdb keeps in-frame clones, though not all of them. The table includes fewer than 600,000 clones, about four fifths detected once. The material sequenced was PBMCs. All receptors derive from a woman in her 40s in good health. Some clones in this sample may be carry-over from other donors' samples. Each CDR3 is given with its conserved first and last residue. A D gene is named only where the DNA matches it firmly. The size of a clone is reported for some rows only, either as once, few or many, or as a class for expanded clones.

D,V,size,J,length,DNA,CDR3
-,TRBV30,-,TRBJ1-2,12,TGTGCCTGGAGTCCTCGCACAGATGGCTACACCTTC,CAWSPRTDGYTF
-,TRBV20-1,-,TRBJ1-2,11,TGCAGTGTGGGGCGGGACATAACTTTACCTTTC,CSVGRDITLPF
-,TRBV27,-,TRBJ2-7,16,TGTGCCAGCAGTTTACCCTCTAGGGAGATAACCTACGAGCAGTACTTC,CASSLPSREITYEQYF
-,TRBV11-3,-,TRBJ2-5,14,TGTGCCAGCAGCTTAGGTCGATGGGAAGAGACCCAGTACTTC,CASSLGRWEETQYF
-,TRBV15,-,TRBJ2-7,15,TGTGCCACCAGCAGAATCCGATCAGGGCCCCACGAGCAGTACTTC,CATSRIRSGPHEQYF
-,TRBV27,many,TRBJ2-3,13,TGTGCCAGCAGTACCAGGGAAGGAGATACGCAGTATTTT,CASSTREGDTQYF
-,TRBV28,once,TRBJ1-2,13,TGTGCCAGCAGTCGTTCTACTTTTTATGGCTACACCTTC,CASSRSTFYGYTF
TRBD1,TRBV4-2,-,TRBJ2-6,17,TGTGCCAGCAGCCAAGAACGACAGGGGGCTGGGGCCAACGTCCTGACTTTC,CASSQERQGAGANVLTF
TRBD1,TRBV28,-,TRBJ1-2,16,TGTGCCAGCAGTAGACAGGGGGCGCCACGTGGCTATGGCTACACCTTC,CASSRQGAPRGYGYTF
-,TRBV4-1,-,TRBJ2-1,11,TGCGCCAGCAGCCGAGACGGTCAGCAGTTCTTC,CASSRDGQQFF
-,TRBV2,-,TRBJ2-3,15,TGTGCCAGCGGGCTTCTGGGGAGAAGAACAGATACGCAGTATTTT,CASGLLGRRTDTQYF
TRBD1,TRBV30,few,TRBJ1-1,14,TGTGCCTGGAACACCGGGACAGGGAATACTGAAGCTTTCTTT,CAWNTGTGNTEAFF
-,TRBV30,few,TRBJ1-5,13,TGTGCCTGGAGCCTGGAGGGAGATCAGCCCCAGCATTTT,CAWSLEGDQPQHF
TRBD1,TRBV5-1,-,TRBJ1-2,15,TGCGCCAGCAGCGGGTCGACAGGGATTACCTATGGCTACACCTTC,CASSGSTGITYGYTF
TRBD1,TRBV5-1,-,TRBJ2-7,15,TGCGCCAGCAGCCCAATGGGGACAGGGTTCTACGAGCAGTACTTC,CASSPMGTGFYEQYF
-,TRBV5-4,-,TRBJ2-7,16,TGTGCCAGCAGCTATCTTTCGGGCAGGGATACCTACGAGCAGTACTTC,CASSYLSGRDTYEQYF
-,TRBV6-1,-,TRBJ1-1,13,TGTGCCAGCACCGAAGGGGCAGGGACTGAAGCTTTCTTT,CASTEGAGTEAFF
-,TRBV10-3,-,TRBJ2-5,12,TGTGCCATCAGTGAGTCGGGGGAGACCCAGTACTTC,CAISESGETQYF
-,TRBV5-8,once,TRBJ2-7,11,TGTGCCAGCTCAAGCTCCTACGAGCAGTACTTC,CASSSSYEQYF
TRBD1,TRBV6-1,few,TRBJ2-3,16,TGTGCCAGCAGTGAATGGGGGACAGGGGGTACAGATACGCAGTATTTT,CASSEWGTGGTDTQYF
-,TRBV9,-,TRBJ2-2,13,TGTGCCAGCAGCCCTCGCGGTAGCGGGGAGCTGTTTTTT,CASSPRGSGELFF
-,TRBV7-3,-,TRBJ1-2,11,TGTGCCAGCAGCTTTACAGATGGCTACACCTTC,CASSFTDGYTF
TRBD1,TRBV7-7,-,TRBJ1-1,16,TGTGCCAGCAGCTCGAATCCGGGACAGATGAACACTGAAGCTTTCTTT,CASSSNPGQMNTEAFF
TRBD2,TRBV18,-,TRBJ2-1,15,TGTGCCAGCTCACCGGGACTAGACTCCTACAATGAGCAGTTCTTC,CASSPGLDSYNEQFF
TRBD2,TRBV11-2,-,TRBJ2-7,16,TGTGCCAGCAGCTCCCGGTTTAGCGGGACTGGATACGAGCAGTACTTC,CASSSRFSGTGYEQYF
-,TRBV7-2,-,TRBJ1-5,14,TGTGCCAGCAGCTTACAGGCGGGGACTGAGGCCCAGCATTTT,CASSLQAGTEAQHF
TRBD1,TRBV18,many,TRBJ1-5,15,TGTGCCAGCTCACCACAGGGGACAGCCTCAGAGCCCCAGCATTTT,CASSPQGTASEPQHF
-,TRBV28,few,TRBJ1-2,13,TGTGCCAGCAGGCAACGGGTCCCCAGCGGCTACACCTTC,CASRQRVPSGYTF
TRBD2,TRBV5-6,once,TRBJ2-5,15,TGTGCCAGCAGTCAGGGACTAGCGGGACAAGAGACCCAGTACTTC,CASSQGLAGQETQYF
TRBD1,TRBV2,once,TRBJ1-1,14,TGTGCCAGCAGCGGGGACAGGGGGGTCACTGAAGCTTTCTTT,CASSGDRGVTEAFF
-,TRBV7-2,-,TRBJ2-7,15,TGTGCCAGCAGCTTAGGTGTGGGTCTAACCTACGAGCAGTACTTC,CASSLGVGLTYEQYF
-,TRBV25-1,-,TRBJ2-5,15,TGTGCCAGCAGTGAATTGCAGGGGGGAGGCACCCGGCAGTACTTC,CASSELQGGGTRQYF
TRBD2,TRBV2,once,TRBJ2-7,14,TGTGCCAGCATAAGGACTAGCGGGAGTTACGAGCAGTACTTC,CASIRTSGSYEQYF
-,TRBV4-2,-,TRBJ1-1,16,TGTGCCAGCAGCCAGGCGGGGGGAGGGAGGAGGACTGAAGCTTTCTTT,CASSQAGGGRRTEAFF
-,TRBV5-4,-,TRBJ1-3,15,TGTGCCAGCAGCTTGGGCGGGTACTCTGGAAACACCATATATTTT,CASSLGGYSGNTIYF
-,TRBV7-9,few,TRBJ2-7,14,TGTGCCAGCAGCTTAGCAGGAGGCACCTACGAGCAGTACTTC,CASSLAGGTYEQYF
TRBD1,TRBV28,-,TRBJ1-1,16,TGTGCCAGCAGCAGAGACAGGGGGCCCGGCGGAACTGAAGCTTTCTTT,CASSRDRGPGGTEAFF
-,TRBV25-1,-,TRBJ2-7,15,TGTGCCAGCAGTGCGCCGCAGGGGAACCTCTACGAGCAGTACTTC,CASSAPQGNLYEQYF
TRBD2,TRBV30,-,TRBJ2-5,17,TGTGCCTGGAGAGAACTCCCGGGGACTAGCCACCAAGAGACCCAGTACTTC,CAWRELPGTSHQETQYF
-,TRBV4-2,-,TRBJ2-4,16,TGTGCCAGCAGCCAAGATCAGTCCTTTGCCAAAAACATTCAGTACTTC,CASSQDQSFAKNIQYF
TRBD2,TRBV7-6,-,TRBJ2-7,15,TGTGCCAGCAGCTTCGCCCGGACTAGCGGGAGTGAGCAGTACTTC,CASSFARTSGSEQYF
-,TRBV5-6,few,TRBJ2-2,14,TGTGCCAGCAGCAGAACGTTAGGGACCGGGGAGCTGTTTTTT,CASSRTLGTGELFF